This T cell receptor beta chain was recovered during a study of control samples from healthy donors and cancer patients. This clone came up once. This CDR3 has 13 residues. CDR1 LNHDA and CDR2 SQIVND come from the germline V gene (reference sequence). The V segment lost 7 bases and the J segment 9 bases; nucleotides outside the gene matches: 7. Libraries were prepared by immunoSEQ multiplex PCR; TCRdb keeps only in-frame clonotypes and omits some of them. The table has around 94,000 clones, roughly nine tenths seen once; the top ten hold roughly 1.2%. The sequenced material came from blood. The chain links TRBV19 to TRBJ2-1, with 9 nucleotides matching TRBD2. The origin of this receptor is a woman aged 45-59 years in good health. The CDR3 loop is CASTRGGAGEQFF. In nucleotides, the CDR3 is TGTGCCAGTACTCGCGGGGGGGCAGGTGAGCAGTTCTTC.